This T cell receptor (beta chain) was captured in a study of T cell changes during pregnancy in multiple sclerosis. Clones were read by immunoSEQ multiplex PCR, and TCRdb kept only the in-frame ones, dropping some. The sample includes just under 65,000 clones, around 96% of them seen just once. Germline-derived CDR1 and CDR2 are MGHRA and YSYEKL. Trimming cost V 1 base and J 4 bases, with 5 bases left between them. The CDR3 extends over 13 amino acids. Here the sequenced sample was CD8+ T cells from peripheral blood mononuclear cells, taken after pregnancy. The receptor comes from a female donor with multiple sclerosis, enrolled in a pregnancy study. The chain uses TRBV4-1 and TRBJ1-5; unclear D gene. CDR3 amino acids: CASSQARNQPQHF. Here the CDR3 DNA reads TGCGCCAGCAGCCAAGCCAGGAATCAGCCCCAGCATTTT.